The clone carrying this TCR beta chain was counted only a few times. This sample is part of a study of identical twins. Addition of a universal primer site occurred through template switching, and cDNA carried unique molecular identifiers. A single record per CDR3 protein comes from TCRdb applying MiXCR to the 5' RACE reads. The data show roughly 500,000 distinct CDR3 sequences, about 20% seen once. CDR1 and CDR2 (germline): LGHNA, YNFKEQ. J gave up 2 bases and V 2 bases, and 9 bases lay outside the gene matches. This CDR3 spans 16 amino acids. The same sample was also used in a study of T cells expressing NK-cell markers.

The clonotype originates from a woman younger than 35 in good health. The sample was CD4+ T cells sorted from blood. The chain recombines TRBV4-2 with TRBJ2-7; 7 bases agree with TRBD1. The CDR3, as DNA: TGTGCCAGCAGCCAATCACAGGGGCTCGCGGCCTACGAGCAGTACTTC. Protein: CASSQSQGLAAYEQYF.